The clone carrying this T cell receptor beta chain was found a few times. The antigen is not known. This specimen comes from a study of radiotherapy plus CTLA-4 blockade in lung cancer. As for the study in general: Objective responses were recorded in around a sixth of patients, with disease control recorded in approximately 32%.

General study results and limits: TCR clones of tumor origin grew in blood after radiotherapy plus ipilimumab.

Using immunoSEQ multiplex PCR, the repertoire was profiled, and TCRdb retains in-frame clones only, with some absent. Of approximately 78,000 clones in the sample, approximately 80% were seen once. Patients with chemo-refractory metastatic non-small-cell lung cancer received focal radiation plus CTLA-4 blockade with ipilimumab. The origin of this receptor is a human donor with non-small cell lung cancer who had a complete response to radiotherapy plus ipilimumab. Sequences were derived from peripheral blood, sampled from a patient treated with radiotherapy plus ipilimumab.

The CDR3 coding sequence is TGTGCCAGCAGCTTATATTGGGAGGGGGCCCTCTACGAGCAGTACTTC. It codes for CASSLYWEGALYEQYF. This chain connects TRBV7-2 to TRBJ2-7; D is perhaps TRBD1 or TRBD2 (7 bases each). V was cut by 2 bases and J by 3 bases, with 17 bases left in between. Germline lookup yields CDR1 SGHTA and CDR2 FQGNSA. The CDR3 runs to 16 residues.